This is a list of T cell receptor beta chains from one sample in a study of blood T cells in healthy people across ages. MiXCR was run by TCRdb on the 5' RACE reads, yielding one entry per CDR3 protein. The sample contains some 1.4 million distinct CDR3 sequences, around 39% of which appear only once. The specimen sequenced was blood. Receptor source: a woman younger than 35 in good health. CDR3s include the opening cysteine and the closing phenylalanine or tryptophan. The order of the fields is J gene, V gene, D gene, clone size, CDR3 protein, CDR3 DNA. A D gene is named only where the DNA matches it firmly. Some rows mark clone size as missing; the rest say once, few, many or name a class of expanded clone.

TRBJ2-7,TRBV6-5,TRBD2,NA,CAISRAGTSGSNEQYF,TGTGCCATCTCCCGAGCCGGGACTAGCGGTTCCAATGAGCAGTACTTC
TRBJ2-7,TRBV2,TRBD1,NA,CASESGTGGYEQYF,TGTGCCAGTGAGTCCGGGACAGGGGGCTACGAGCAGTACTTC
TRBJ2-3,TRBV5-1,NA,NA,CASKSGLAGPDTQYF,TGCGCCAGCAAGTCGGGACTCGCGGGCCCAGATACGCAGTATTTT
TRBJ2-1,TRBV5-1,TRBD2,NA,CASSSSGKGGYNEQFF,TGCGCCAGCAGCAGTAGCGGGAAGGGGGGTTACAATGAGCAGTTCTTC
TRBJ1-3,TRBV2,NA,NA,CASSLPRSSGNTIYF,TGTGCCAGCAGTTTGCCGAGGAGCTCTGGAAACACCATATATTTT
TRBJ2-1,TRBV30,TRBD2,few,CARGNRSGSYNEQFF,TGTGCTCGGGGCAATCGTAGCGGGTCCTACAATGAGCAGTTCTTC
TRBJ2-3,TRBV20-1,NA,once,CSASSSGGGTETQYF,TGCAGTGCTAGTTCCTCGGGCGGGGGCACAGAGACGCAGTATTTT
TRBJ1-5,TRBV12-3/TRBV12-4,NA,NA,CASSVSAGYQPQHF,TGTGCCAGCAGTGTATCGGCGGGATATCAGCCCCAGCATTTT
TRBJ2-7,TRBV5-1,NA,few,CASSLRENYEQYF,TGCGCCAGCAGCTTACGGGAGAACTACGAGCAGTACTTC
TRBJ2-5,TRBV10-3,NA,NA,CAISEPPDGRTQYF,TGTGCCATCAGTGAGCCGCCTGATGGGAGGACCCAGTACTTC
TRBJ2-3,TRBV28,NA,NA,CASRLRGFITDTQYF,TGTGCCAGCAGGTTACGGGGGTTCATCACAGATACGCAGTATTTT
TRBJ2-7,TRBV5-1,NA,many,CASSLGSGEQYF,TGTGCCAGCAGTTTAGGAAGCGGAGAGCAGTACTTC
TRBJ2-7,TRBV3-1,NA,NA,CASSVAGTGSYNEQYF,TGTGCCAGCAGCGTCGCCGGGACTGGCTCCTACAATGAGCAGTACTTC
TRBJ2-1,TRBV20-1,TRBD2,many,CSARDPSGAYNEQFF,TGCAGTGCTAGAGATCCTAGCGGGGCCTACAATGAGCAGTTCTTC
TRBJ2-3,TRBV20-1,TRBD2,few,CSARAPGTSGGDTQYF,TGCAGTGCTAGAGCCCCTGGGACTAGTGGAGGAGATACGCAGTATTTT